This TCR beta chain was identified during a study of blood T cell repertoires in COVID-19. Study as a whole: There were acute and convalescent COVID-19 samples, and they came from the United States, Italy and Spain. T cells, B-cell-depleted T cells, or PBMCs provided the cDNA or gDNA that served as material.

The CDR3 is made up of 14 amino acids. V was pared by 3 bases and J by 4 bases, with 5 bases of the junction left unmatched. CDR1 is KGHSH, CDR2 LQKENI, per germline. Per the original data handling: Reference gene primer amplification in the assay estimated nucleated cell counts. Sequenced by immunoSEQ multiplex PCR; TCRdb stores in-frame clones only, minus some. The V and J calls and clone size are taken from that table; D and trimming were inferred from the DNA. This sample has a few hundred thousand clones; 85% to 90% occur once, and the top ten carry 1.2%. Which cohort a participant joined came from the clinical history participants gave.

This TCR was recovered from a man in his thirties or forties who had recovered from COVID-19. This rearrangement joins TRBV18 to TRBJ1-1, with 7 bases lining up with TRBD1. Material for sequencing was PBMCs or T cells enriched from blood (not recorded which). This chain's CDR3 is CASSPTGAGTEAFF. CDR3 DNA sequence: TGTGCCAGCTCACCTACAGGGGCGGGCACTGAAGCTTTCTTT.